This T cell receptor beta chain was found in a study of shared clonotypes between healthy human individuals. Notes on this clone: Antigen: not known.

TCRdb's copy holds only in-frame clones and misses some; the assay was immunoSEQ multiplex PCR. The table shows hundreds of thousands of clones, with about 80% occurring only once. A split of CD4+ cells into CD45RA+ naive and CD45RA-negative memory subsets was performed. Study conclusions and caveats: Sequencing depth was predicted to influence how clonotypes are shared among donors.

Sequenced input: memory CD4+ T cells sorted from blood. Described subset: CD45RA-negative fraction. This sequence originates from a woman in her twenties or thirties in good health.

Here the CDR3 reads CASSQVVTEETQYF. As DNA, the CDR3 is TGTGCCAGCAGCCAAGTGGTCACAGAAGAGACCCAGTACTTC. This chain uses TRBV4-2 with TRBJ2-5; the D is unclear. From germline, CDR1 is LGHNA and CDR2 YNFKEQ. The ends were cut back, 1 base at V and 3 bases at J, with 9 bases in the middle. The CDR3 length is 14 residues.